What follows are 26 T cell receptor beta chains derived from one specimen sequenced in a study of shared clonotypes between healthy human individuals. CD45RO-negative cells were positively selected for CCR7, leaving out terminally differentiated effector memory CD45RA+ cells. This table comes from immunoSEQ multiplex PCR, and its TCRdb copy is limited to in-frame clones, with some not included. The repertoire has roughly 2.1 million clones, about 93% of them found once; the top ten carry about 1.8%. Input material: naive CD8+ T cells from PBMCs. These receptors were collected from a man in his late teens or twenties in good health. Some clones in this sample may be carry-over from other donors' samples.

The chain links TRBV2 to TRBJ2-7, with TRBD1 matching 9 bases. Trimming removed 9 bases from V and 5 bases from J; junction bases left unmatched: 11. CDR3 length: 14 amino acids. Looked up from germline, CDR1 is SNHLY and CDR2 is FYNNEI. The DNA for the CDR3 is TGTGCCAGTCTCAACAGGGGGCGAATGGACGAGCAGTACTTC. This sequence encodes CASLNRGRMDEQYF.

The genes are TRBV28 and TRBJ2-2; D uncertain. Germline CDR1 MDHEN, CDR2 SYDVKM. Between the trimmed V and J ends, which lost 6 bases and 0 bases, there was a span of 8 bases. The CDR3 is 14 residues long. As DNA, the CDR3 is TGTGCCAGCAGAGATCAGACGAACACCGGGGAGCTGTTTTTT. Translation: CASRDQTNTGELFF.

J is TRBJ2-7 and V is TRBV4-1; possibly TRBD2 for D (6 bases). Trimming shortened V by 1 base and J by 6 bases, and 13 bases separated the two germline ends. The CDR3 has 14 amino acids. The V gene's germline CDR1 is MGHRA and CDR2 YSYEKL. DNA of the CDR3: TGCGCCAGCAGCCAAGGCGGCGGGGCCTCCGAGCAGTACTTC. This translates into CASSQGGGASEQYF.

This sequence joins TRBV19 and TRBJ2-1; the match to TRBD1 covers 9 bases. This CDR3 has 17 amino acids. The ends lost 5 bases at V and 1 base at J; junction bases unmatched: 9. Germline V gene data show CDR1 as LNHDA and CDR2 as SQIVND (reference sequence). The chain's CDR3 is CASSHPRDRESYNEQFF. The CDR3 nucleotides read TGTGCCAGTAGTCATCCCCGGGACAGGGAATCCTACAATGAGCAGTTCTTC.

This chain links TRBV4-1 with TRBJ1-3; no definite D call. Germline V gene sequence: CDR1 MGHRA, CDR2 YSYEKL. The CDR3 is 15 amino acids. Between the trimmed V and J ends, which lost 2 bases and 0 bases, there was a span of 8 bases. CDR3 sequence (DNA): TGCGCCAGCAGCCAACCGCTCGGCTCTGGAAACACCATATATTTT. It encodes CASSQPLGSGNTIYF.

The chain employs TRBV30 and TRBJ2-5; possible D gene TRBD2, 6 bases. Germline V CDR1 and CDR2: GTSNPN, SVGIG (reference sequence). With 4 bases removed from V and 4 bases from J, the gap between germline ends came to 16 bases. The CDR3 is made up of 14 amino acids. CDR3 amino acids: CAWNEVGGGETQYF. The CDR3 bases are TGTGCCTGGAACGAGGTGGGGGGAGGAGAGACCCAGTACTTC.

The rearrangement joins TRBV27 to TRBJ1-2; TRBD1 matches at 7 bases. Germline V gene sequence: CDR1 MNHEY, CDR2 SMNVEV (reference sequence). Trimming removed 4 bases from V and 3 bases from J; junction bases left unmatched: 11. The CDR3 totals 16 residues. The CDR3 protein is CASSSLEGAWDYGYTF. CDR3 coding DNA: TGTGCCAGCAGTTCGCTTGAGGGGGCATGGGACTATGGCTACACCTTC.

V gene TRBV7-9 combines with J gene TRBJ1-1; D perhaps matches TRBD1 (5 bases). Germline assignment: CDR1 SEHNR and CDR2 FQNEAQ (reference sequence). This CDR3 is built from 14 residues. V lost 5 bases and J 5 bases, leaving 15 bases between the germline ends. CDR3 protein: CASSRDLGGTEAFF. For the CDR3, the DNA is TGTGCCAGCAGCAGAGACCTCGGGGGTACTGAAGCTTTCTTT.

In its sample, this clone was seen once. V usage is TRBV27 and J usage is TRBJ2-1; D gene uncertain. The germline V gene encodes CDR1 MNHEY and CDR2 SMNVEV (reference sequence). The CDR3 covers 16 residues. Trimming left V 2 bases short and J 8 bases short, with 19 bases between. The CDR3 DNA reads as TGTGCCAGCAGTTTAACCCCGGTTCAGGTTGTACATGAGCAGTTCTTC. Its translation: CASSLTPVQVVHEQFF.

V is TRBV4-1 and J is TRBJ1-3; D is unclear. The CDR3 has 15 amino acids. Germline CDR1 is MGHRA and CDR2 is YSYEKL. Deletions cut 0 bases from V and 4 bases from J, with 10 bases between. CDR3 residues: CASSQDSRAGNTIYF. The CDR3 DNA follows: TGCGCCAGCAGCCAAGATAGCAGAGCCGGAAACACCATATATTTT.

J is TRBJ2-7 and V is TRBV7-6, with a weak D call TRBD1 (6 bases). From germline, CDR1 is SGHVS and CDR2 FNYEAQ. The CDR3 has 16 residues. V gave up 1 base and J gave up 3 bases, with 16 bases separating them. CDR3 residues: CASSLGTGTRLYEQYF. For the CDR3, the DNA is TGTGCCAGCAGCTTAGGAACCGGGACAAGACTCTACGAGCAGTACTTC.

This clone was detected once. The chain uses TRBV5-1 and TRBJ2-1; D ambiguous. Germline-derived CDR1 and CDR2 are SGHRS and YFSETQ. The CDR3 contains 15 residues. V lost 0 bases to trimming and J lost 10 bases, with 17 bases between them. The CDR3 here is CASSLGRASGEEQFF. The CDR3 DNA reads as TGCGCCAGCAGCTTGGGGCGAGCGTCGGGTGAGGAGCAGTTCTTC.

Concerning this clone: This clone may be a read error of a much larger clone one base away. Other DNA sequences of this sample code for an identical CDR3. The rearrangement joins TRBV27 to TRBJ2-7; a possible D gene is TRBD1 (6 bases). The germline V gene encodes CDR1 MNHEY and CDR2 SMNVEV (reference sequence). The CDR3 spans 13 residues. Trimming pared 4 bases from V and 2 bases from J, leaving 9 bases between. CDR3 loop: CASSWGHTYEQYF. CDR3 coding DNA: TGTGCCAGCAGTTGGGGACACACCTACGAGCAGTACTTC.

This rearrangement joins TRBV20-1 to TRBJ1-2; no firm D call. V was shortened by 3 bases and J by 5 bases, with 7 bases between the two germline ends. CDR1 DFQATT and CDR2 SNEGSKA come from the germline V gene (reference sequence). This CDR3 is 11 amino acids long. CDR3 amino acids: CSASPEYGYTF. Written as DNA, the CDR3 is TGCAGTGCTAGTCCGGAATATGGCTACACCTTC.

The gene calls are TRBV28 and TRBJ1-4, with D perhaps TRBD1 (5 bases). Trimming took off 3 bases at V and 8 bases at J, with 16 bases between the two ends. The CDR3 covers 15 residues. Germline lookup yields CDR1 MDHEN and CDR2 SYDVKM. CDR3 residues: CASSFHPRGSEKLFF. As DNA, the CDR3 is TGTGCCAGCAGTTTCCACCCCCGGGGGAGCGAAAAACTGTTTTTT.

This clone is a singleton in its sample. The chain has TRBV19 and TRBJ1-5, with D possibly matching TRBD1 (5 bases). V lost 4 bases and J 9 bases, leaving 16 bases between the germline ends. This CDR3 has 14 residues. Germline V gene data show CDR1 as LNHDA and CDR2 as SQIVND (reference sequence). CDR3 bases: TGTGCCAGTAGTACCGGGGACCCTGGAAGGCCCCAGCATTTT. Translating it yields CASSTGDPGRPQHF. The full variable domain, with the rest looked up from reference TRBV19 and TRBJ1-5, is DGGITQSPKYLFRKEGQNVTLSCEQNLNHDAMYWYRQDPGQGLRLIYYSQIVNDFQKGDIAEGYSVSREKKESFPLTVTSAQKNPTAFYLCASSTGDPGRPQHFGDGTRLSIL.

This sequence joins TRBV29-1 and TRBJ1-3; 8 bases are shared with TRBD1. The germline V gene encodes CDR1 SQVTM and CDR2 ANQGSEA. CDR3 length equals 18 residues. Losses at the gene ends were 6 bases for V and 3 bases for J; bases not matched to a gene: 19. The CDR3 reads CSVLNVKGQGLNGNTIYF. As DNA, the CDR3 is TGCAGCGTCTTGAATGTTAAAGGACAGGGCCTAAATGGAAACACCATATATTTT.

In this sample, this clone turned up once. The V and J genes are TRBV9 and TRBJ2-2; D ambiguous. The V gene's germline CDR1 is SGDLS and CDR2 YYNGEE. V lost 3 bases and J lost 7, with 1 base in between. This CDR3 comprises 10 residues. In DNA form, the CDR3 reads TGTGCCAGCAGCGGCGGGGAGCTGTTTTTT. Protein: CASSGGELFF.

This chain uses TRBV7-6 with TRBJ2-5; perhaps TRBD2 as D (6 bases). Germline CDR1 reads SGHVS; CDR2 reads FNYEAQ. The CDR3 is 14 amino acids. With 1 base removed from V and 5 bases from J, the gap between germline ends came to 11 bases. CDR3 protein: CASSLEGREETQYF. In nucleotides, the CDR3 is TGTGCCAGCAGCTTAGAGGGACGGGAGGAGACCCAGTACTTC.

In this sample, this clone turned up a few times. The chain has TRBV7-6 and TRBJ2-3; D is unresolved. In germline, CDR1 is SGHVS, CDR2 FNYEAQ. There are 12 residues in the CDR3. V lost 3 bases and J 0 bases, leaving 1 base between the germline ends. This chain's CDR3 is CASSFSTDTQYF. The CDR3 DNA sequence: TGTGCCAGCAGCTTTAGCACAGATACGCAGTATTTT.

CDR3 sequence reads: CATKQRWGYTEAFF. The CDR3 DNA follows: TGTGCCACCAAGCAAAGGTGGGGCTATACTGAAGCTTTCTTT. V gene TRBV28 combines with J gene TRBJ1-1; weak D call: TRBD1 (5 bases). Trimming pared 10 bases from V and 5 bases from J, leaving 20 bases between. The germline CDR1 and CDR2 sequences are MDHEN and SYDVKM. The CDR3 contains 14 residues.

The chain couples TRBV27 to TRBJ2-1; D is unclear. This CDR3 region has 15 residues. V was shortened by 2 bases and J by 4 bases, with 12 bases between the two germline ends. Germline V gene sequence: CDR1 MNHEY, CDR2 SMNVEV (reference sequence). CDR3 protein: CASSLTGPRYNEQFF. CDR3 DNA: TGTGCCAGCAGTTTAACCGGACCTCGATACAATGAGCAGTTCTTC.

This clone was detected only once. V usage is TRBV6-5 and J usage is TRBJ2-5, with D possibly matching TRBD1 (5 bases). V dropped 2 bases and J dropped 1 base, with 11 bases sitting between them. The CDR3 is 15 residues long. Germline V gives CDR1 MNHEY, CDR2 SVGAGI. CDR3 DNA: TGTGCCAGCAGTTACGGTAGACAGATCCAAGAGACCCAGTACTTC. Amino acids: CASSYGRQIQETQYF.

The chain uses TRBV5-1 and TRBJ2-5; D is perhaps TRBD1 or TRBD2 (6 bases each). The CDR3 has 13 residues. CDR1 and CDR2 (germline): SGHRS, YFSETQ. The ends were cut back, 4 bases at V and 5 bases at J, with 12 bases in the middle. The CDR3 DNA reads TGCGCCAGCAGCGTGGGGGGCACGGAGACCCAGTACTTC. It encodes CASSVGGTETQYF.

Details on this clone: Other DNA sequences in this specimen translate into the identical CDR3. The V and J genes are TRBV27 and TRBJ2-7; D remains ambiguous. V lost 5 bases, J lost 2 bases, and 10 bases lay in between. The CDR3 length is 13 residues. Germline V lookup: CDR1 MNHEY, CDR2 SMNVEV (reference sequence). This chain's CDR3 is CASSPAGTYEQYF. The CDR3 DNA sequence: TGTGCCAGCAGTCCGGCTGGAACCTACGAGCAGTACTTC.

The chain couples TRBV5-6 to TRBJ2-6; D remains unclear. Germline-derived CDR1 and CDR2 are SGHDT and YYEEEE. The V and J ends lost 5 bases and 0 bases respectively, with 6 bases between them. This CDR3 is 14 amino acids long. CDR3 bases: TGTGCCAGCAGGGTTCTCTCTGGGGCCAACGTCCTGACTTTC. It codes for CASRVLSGANVLTF.